This T cell receptor (beta chain) originates from a study of OX40 agonist ivuxolimab in advanced cancers. Study information: Patients took ivuxolimab, an agonistic anti-OX40 (CD134) antibody. Study-wide points: At doses 0.1 to 3.0 mg/kg, CD4+ and CD8+ clones expanded.

As concerns this clone: What it binds is not known.

Libraries were prepared by immunoSEQ multiplex PCR; TCRdb keeps only in-frame clonotypes and omits some of them. The table shows about 79,000 clones, with about nine tenths occurring only once. The V gene's germline CDR1 is MNHEY and CDR2 SVGAGI. There are 14 residues in the CDR3. The V gene lost 2 bases and the J gene lost 1 base, with 8 bases spanning the gap. The V and J genes are TRBV6-5 and TRBJ1-1; D not resolved. The specimen was CD4+ or CD8+ T cells sorted from blood, collected in a trial of the OX40 agonist ivuxolimab. This receptor was identified in an adult with an advanced solid tumor such as melanoma, head and neck, liver or kidney cancer. As DNA, the CDR3 is TGTGCCAGCAGTTACGCTTGGCAGAACACTGAAGCTTTCTTT. As protein: CASSYAWQNTEAFF.